This paragraph covers one T cell receptor (beta chain) sequence. Germline CDR1 reads MDHEN; CDR2 reads SYDVKM. Unmatched junction bases numbered 10, after V lost 5 bases and J lost 0 bases. CDR3 size: 17 residues. The data derive from a study of blood T cell repertoires in COVID-19. The repertoire was sequenced with immunoSEQ multiplex PCR; TCRdb's copy has only in-frame clones and lacks some. Among 200,000 to 300,000 clones listed, 88% were seen once. V is TRBV28 and J is TRBJ1-5; 7 positions agree with TRBD1. The clonotype comes from a woman between 35 and 50 years old with acute COVID-19. The sample was PBMCs or T cells enriched from blood (not recorded which). CDR3 in amino acids: CASSPTTGSYSNQPQHF. CDR3 coding DNA: TGTGCCAGCAGTCCAACGACAGGGAGTTATAGCAATCAGCCCCAGCATTTT.